Below are 17 T cell receptor beta chains sequenced from a single sample in a study of blood T cell repertoires in COVID-19. The protocol was immunoSEQ multiplex PCR, while the TCRdb copy is restricted to in-frame clones and leaves out a portion. The data show 10,000 or so clones, around 83% seen once. The specimen sequenced was peripheral blood. The receptor set was obtained from a human donor in a cohort sampled during active COVID-19.

The rearrangement links TRBV7-9 to TRBJ1-1; perhaps TRBD1 as D (6 bases). The CDR3 has 16 residues. Germline values: CDR1 SEHNR, CDR2 FQNEAQ (reference sequence). Trimming stripped 1 base from V and 2 bases from J, with 14 bases between. The CDR3 nucleotides read TGTGCCAGCAGCTTAGGGAGTGGACAGCCCAACACTGAAGCTTTCTTT. This sequence encodes CASSLGSGQPNTEAFF. The full variable domain, with the rest looked up from reference TRBV7-9 and TRBJ1-1, is DTGVSQNPRHKITKRGQNVTFRCDPISEHNRLYWYRQTLGQGPEFLTYFQNEAQLEKSRLLSDRFSAERPKGSFSTLEIQRTEQGDSAMYLCASSLGSGQPNTEAFFGQGTRLTVV.

The rearrangement uses TRBV5-1 and TRBJ2-3; possible D gene TRBD2, 5 bases. CDR3 size: 14 residues. Trimming cost V 0 bases and J 3 bases, with 8 bases left between them. Looked up from germline, CDR1 is SGHRS and CDR2 is YFSETQ. The CDR3 DNA sequence: TGCGCCAGCAGCTTGGGACTAACTACAGATACGCAGTATTTT. It translates to CASSLGLTTDTQYF. Looking up the rest from reference TRBV5-1 and TRBJ2-3 gives the full variable domain: KAGVTQTPRYLIKTRGQQVTLSCSPISGHRSVSWYQQTPGQGLQFLFEYFSETQRNKGNFPGRFSGRQFSNSRSEMNVSTLELGDSALYLCASSLGLTTDTQYFGPGTRLTVL.

The chain links TRBV28 to TRBJ1-4; no firm D call. Trimming stripped 4 bases from V and 2 bases from J, with 8 bases between. CDR3 length: 14 residues. The germline V gene encodes CDR1 MDHEN and CDR2 SYDVKM. For the CDR3, the DNA is TGTGCCAGCAGTTCCCCAGGCACTAATGAAAAACTGTTTTTT. This codes for CASSSPGTNEKLFF.

CDR3 sequence: CASSEVQSNTEAFF. The CDR3, as DNA: TGTGCCAGCAGTGAAGTCCAGTCTAACACTGAAGCTTTCTTT. This chain connects TRBV6-1 to TRBJ1-1; D uncertain. The CDR3 contains 14 residues. Germline CDR1 is MNHNS and CDR2 is SASEGT. Trimming cost V 1 base and J 2 bases, with 8 bases left between them.

CDR3 sequence: CASSKGRGGADGYTF. In DNA form, the CDR3 reads TGTGCCAGCAGCAAAGGGAGAGGGGGCGCGGATGGCTACACCTTC. The chain recombines TRBV21-1 with TRBJ1-2; the D call TRBD1 from the table was never checked on the DNA. TRBV21-1 is a documented pseudogene. The CDR3 runs to 15 residues.

This clone showed up just a few times. The chain links TRBV7-9 to TRBJ1-3; D gene ambiguous. Deletions cut 5 bases from V and 7 bases from J, with 24 bases between. Germline V gene sequence: CDR1 SEHNR, CDR2 FQNEAQ (reference sequence). The length of the CDR3 is 17 residues. The CDR3 here is CASSHSSGLGSWNTIYF. The CDR3 nucleotides read TGTGCCAGCAGCCATTCTTCCGGGTTGGGTTCTTGGAACACCATATATTTT.

The V call is TRBV7-2, the J call TRBJ1-2; a possible D gene is TRBD1 (5 bases). This CDR3 has 14 amino acids. Germline loops: CDR1 SGHTA, CDR2 FQGNSA. V was clipped by 7 bases and J by 6 bases, with 18 bases between them. Here the CDR3 DNA reads TGTGCCAGCAAACCGGCTCTAGGGGCGGATGGCTACACCTTC. This translates into CASKPALGADGYTF.

This clone was observed a handful of times. This chain uses TRBV5-4 with TRBJ2-2; 7 bases match TRBD1. This CDR3 is built from 15 residues. V trimming: 4 bases; J trimming: 1 base; junction bases outside the gene matches: 4. From germline, CDR1 is SGHNT and CDR2 YYREEE (reference sequence). CDR3 amino acids: CASSRTGVNTGELFF. CDR3 coding DNA: TGTGCCAGCAGCCGGACAGGAGTGAACACCGGGGAGCTGTTTTTT.

The J gene is TRBJ2-5, the V gene TRBV19; D is undetermined. The V end was cut by 5 bases, the J end by 1 base, with 14 bases between. Germline V gene sequence: CDR1 LNHDA, CDR2 SQIVND (reference sequence). The CDR3 totals 15 residues. DNA of the CDR3: TGTGCCAGTAGTCTTATTTGGCGGCCCCAAGAGACCCAGTACTTC. This sequence encodes CASSLIWRPQETQYF.

This rearrangement joins TRBV6-6 to TRBJ1-2; perhaps TRBD1 as D (6 bases). There are 14 residues in the CDR3. V lost 0 bases and J 10 bases, leaving 15 bases between the germline ends. The V gene's germline CDR1 is MNHNY and CDR2 SVGAGI (reference sequence). Here the CDR3 DNA reads TGTGCCAGCAGTTACTCCGACAGGACTGTCGACTACACCTTC. Protein sequence: CASSYSDRTVDYTF.

This chain links TRBV30 with TRBJ2-4; D might be TRBD2 (6 bases). CDR3 size: 14 residues. CDR1 GTSNPN and CDR2 SVGIG come from the germline V gene (reference sequence). Trimming stripped 1 base from V and 6 bases from J, with 13 bases between. The CDR3 bases are TGTGCCTGGAGTGAGTGGACTAACAGAAACATTCAGTACTTC. Encoded protein: CAWSEWTNRNIQYF.

The V gene is TRBV7-9, the J gene TRBJ1-2; D is unresolved. Germline CDR1 reads SEHNR; CDR2 reads FQNEAQ (reference sequence). Between the trimmed V and J ends, which lost 2 bases and 5 bases, there was a span of 15 bases. There are 15 residues in the CDR3. Here the CDR3 DNA reads TGTGCCAGCAGCTTATCGTTAGGGCGGGGATATGGCTACACCTTC. Its translation is CASSLSLGRGYGYTF.

In its sample, this clone was seen once. The chain links TRBV28 to TRBJ2-7, with 15 bases that match TRBD2. This CDR3 has 13 residues. Germline V gives CDR1 MDHEN, CDR2 SYDVKM. Trimming took 11 bases from V and 8 from J; bases not matched to a gene: 7. This CDR3 reads CAGRTSGREKQYF. The CDR3 coding sequence is TGTGCCGGAAGGACTAGCGGGAGGGAAAAGCAGTACTTC.

This chain joins TRBV6-6 and TRBJ2-5; 8 nucleotides agree with TRBD2. Germline V gene data show CDR1 as MNHNY and CDR2 as SVGAGI (reference sequence). V shed 7 bases, J shed 1 base, and the junction held 8 bases outside the gene matches. This CDR3 has 15 amino acids. CDR3 in amino acids: CASIPSGGGQETQYF. The CDR3 DNA sequence: TGTGCCAGCATTCCCTCCGGGGGGGGCCAAGAGACCCAGTACTTC.

The chain uses TRBV19 and TRBJ1-3, with 10 bases matching TRBD1. J gave up 3 bases and V 4 bases, and 18 bases lay outside the gene matches. The CDR3 consists of 20 residues. Germline CDR1 is LNHDA and CDR2 is SQIVND (reference sequence). CDR3: CASSTRSRQGARTSGNTIYF. The CDR3 DNA is TGTGCCAGTAGTACCCGAAGCCGACAGGGGGCACGTACGAGTGGAAACACCATATATTTT.

The V call is TRBV19, the J call TRBJ2-7; 7 bases are shared with TRBD2. Germline values: CDR1 LNHDA, CDR2 SQIVND (reference sequence). CDR3 size: 14 residues. Germline trimming cut 5 bases from V and 2 bases from J; bases unmatched to any gene: 6. This CDR3 reads CASSALAPTYEQYF. CDR3 in DNA: TGTGCCAGTAGTGCACTAGCGCCAACCTACGAGCAGTACTTC.

In its sample, this clone was seen once. The chain carries TRBV5-4 and TRBJ2-2, with D possibly being TRBD2 (6 bases). Germline CDR1 SGHNT, CDR2 YYREEE (reference sequence). V was clipped by 4 bases and J by 7 bases, with 20 bases between them. The CDR3 is made up of 16 amino acids. The CDR3 DNA reads as TGTGCCAGCAGCCGCAAGGCGTCGCGGGATCTCGGGGAGCTGTTTTTT. Translation gives CASSRKASRDLGELFF.